Listed here is a single T cell receptor beta chain. Its antigen is not yet known. No base quality values were provided; no much bigger clone lies one nucleotide off. The entire isolated RNA was reverse transcribed using the High Capacity cDNA Reverse Transcription Kit, and thus expressed TCRB transcripts were sequenced. Deep immunoSEQ sequencing was performed on naive, central memory and regulatory T cell samples, with an average of roughly 3.5 million total reads per sample. After sorted cells were lysed in RLT buffer, RNA was extracted with DNase-treated RNeasy Micro or Mini kits, with the choice depending on cell number. Each cell subset was processed on its own to prevent cross-contamination, while patient and healthy donor samples were processed together. TCRB sequences were amplified from cDNA with the immunoSEQ multiplex PCR, producing 87-bp fragments spanning the CDR3 region. Sequencing of the amplicons was performed on the Illumina HiSeq platform. In the authors' own workflow: PCR bias was computationally corrected using synthetic template baselines, reads within Hamming distance 2 were collapsed, and singletons that could not be merged were discarded. Reads were aligned against IMGT so that V, D and J genes, CDR3 length and insertions or deletions at six rearrangement sites could be assigned. Within each subset, clonotype counts were normalized to the number of sorted cells before true diversity and Gini coefficients were calculated with the tcR R package. The overlap coefficient, calculated on TCRB nucleotide sequences, was used to quantify repertoire sharing. As a proxy for the pre-selection repertoire, out-of-frame TCRB sequences from naive cells were analyzed. Sourced from immuneACCESS, this table was stored by TCRdb with only in-frame sequences that have V and J called. A share of the clones is absent; for the studies checked, an unresolved V gene accounts for under half, and the remainder has no known explanation. The DNA gave D and trimming, while V, J and clone size come from that table. The sample table holds about 700,000 clones, of which over 10% were seen once. Jointly, the top ten make up approximately 0.022% of the sample.

The data were obtained in a study of beta chain features in type 1 diabetes (dated by TCRdb to 2016 to 2018). At the level of the whole study: Mean age, gender distribution, total cell number and subset yield were not different between patients and healthy donors. A total of roughly 100 million sorted cells were examined across all samples, and the number of cells per subset was strongly correlated with RNA yield. In the study, TCRB repertoires of sorted circulating CD4+ T cell subsets from recently diagnosed type 1 diabetes patients were compared with those of matched healthy donors. Regulatory and stem cell-like memory subsets were obtained from only 8 patients and about 8 healthy donors, while naive and central memory subsets were obtained from all 30 or so donors. Broader findings and caveats from the paper: Naive, central memory and regulatory TCRB repertoires appeared to be more similar among patients than among healthy donors. Because cDNA was sequenced instead of genomic DNA, activated cells with high expression could be over-represented, although the groups did not differ in activation or CD3 levels. Patients with type 1 diabetes made fewer insertions and deleted more nucleotides at VDJ recombination sites, implying thymic rearrangement abnormalities. PCR might favor shorter templates, but patient and control samples were amplified and corrected together, so any skew would affect both groups equally. Type 1 diabetes patients showed a moderate but significant shortening of TCRB CDR3 length in all four CD4+ subsets. Because small numbers of individuals were included in the HLA sub-analyses, any influence of HLA type on TCRB rearrangement was left unresolved.

Each donor gave one peripheral blood draw, approximately 110 mL on average, collected into heparinised tubes. Using a panel that included CD45RO, CCR7, CD25, CD127, CD95 and CD27, naive, central memory, regulatory and stem cell-like memory CD4+ T cells were sorted on a BD FACSAria II. A purity above 95% was achieved for all sorted populations. PBMCs were isolated right away by Lymphoprep density gradient centrifugation and were stained directly, without culture. So that batch effects would be minimized, each experiment stained and sorted samples in pairs, pairing one healthy donor with one patient. The CDR3 covers 15 residues, taking in both the cysteine and the phenylalanine. This entry keeps only the CDR3 DNA: 45 bases, framed from base 1. CDR1 and CDR2, looked up from the germline V gene, are SNHLY and FYNNEI. V is cut by 6 bases and J by 1 base, and the space between the germline ends is 15 bases.

Sequenced sample: naive CD4+ T cells from blood. This sample's cell subset or site label indicates: true naive CD4+ T cells. The origin of this receptor is a man aged 18 to 29 with type 1 diabetes. The chain is encoded by TRBV2 joined to TRBJ1-1; the D gene lacks a confident call. Here is the DNA: TGTGCCAGCAGGCTTTATTATGCAGGGAACACTGAAGCTTTCTTT. It codes for CASRLYYAGNTEAFF.